This T cell receptor (beta chain) originates from a study of blood T cell repertoires in COVID-19. The CDR3 sequence is 14 residues long. Trimming cost V 5 bases and J 2 bases, with 10 bases left between them. In germline, CDR1 is LGHDT, CDR2 YNNKEL (reference sequence). The protocol was immunoSEQ multiplex PCR, while the TCRdb copy is restricted to in-frame clones and leaves out a portion. The profile covers 150,000 to 200,000 clones, with 85% to 90% appearing a single time and under 0.65% taken by the ten largest. The sequence was collected from a man aged 55-75 years with COVID-19, enrolled during active disease. Sequenced input: peripheral blood. The chain carries TRBV3-1 (or the pseudogene TRBV3-2) and TRBJ1-5; D remains ambiguous. CDR3 DNA sequence: TGTGCCAGCAGCGAGGGAGGTGGCAATCAGCCCCAGCATTTT. It encodes CASSEGGGNQPQHF.